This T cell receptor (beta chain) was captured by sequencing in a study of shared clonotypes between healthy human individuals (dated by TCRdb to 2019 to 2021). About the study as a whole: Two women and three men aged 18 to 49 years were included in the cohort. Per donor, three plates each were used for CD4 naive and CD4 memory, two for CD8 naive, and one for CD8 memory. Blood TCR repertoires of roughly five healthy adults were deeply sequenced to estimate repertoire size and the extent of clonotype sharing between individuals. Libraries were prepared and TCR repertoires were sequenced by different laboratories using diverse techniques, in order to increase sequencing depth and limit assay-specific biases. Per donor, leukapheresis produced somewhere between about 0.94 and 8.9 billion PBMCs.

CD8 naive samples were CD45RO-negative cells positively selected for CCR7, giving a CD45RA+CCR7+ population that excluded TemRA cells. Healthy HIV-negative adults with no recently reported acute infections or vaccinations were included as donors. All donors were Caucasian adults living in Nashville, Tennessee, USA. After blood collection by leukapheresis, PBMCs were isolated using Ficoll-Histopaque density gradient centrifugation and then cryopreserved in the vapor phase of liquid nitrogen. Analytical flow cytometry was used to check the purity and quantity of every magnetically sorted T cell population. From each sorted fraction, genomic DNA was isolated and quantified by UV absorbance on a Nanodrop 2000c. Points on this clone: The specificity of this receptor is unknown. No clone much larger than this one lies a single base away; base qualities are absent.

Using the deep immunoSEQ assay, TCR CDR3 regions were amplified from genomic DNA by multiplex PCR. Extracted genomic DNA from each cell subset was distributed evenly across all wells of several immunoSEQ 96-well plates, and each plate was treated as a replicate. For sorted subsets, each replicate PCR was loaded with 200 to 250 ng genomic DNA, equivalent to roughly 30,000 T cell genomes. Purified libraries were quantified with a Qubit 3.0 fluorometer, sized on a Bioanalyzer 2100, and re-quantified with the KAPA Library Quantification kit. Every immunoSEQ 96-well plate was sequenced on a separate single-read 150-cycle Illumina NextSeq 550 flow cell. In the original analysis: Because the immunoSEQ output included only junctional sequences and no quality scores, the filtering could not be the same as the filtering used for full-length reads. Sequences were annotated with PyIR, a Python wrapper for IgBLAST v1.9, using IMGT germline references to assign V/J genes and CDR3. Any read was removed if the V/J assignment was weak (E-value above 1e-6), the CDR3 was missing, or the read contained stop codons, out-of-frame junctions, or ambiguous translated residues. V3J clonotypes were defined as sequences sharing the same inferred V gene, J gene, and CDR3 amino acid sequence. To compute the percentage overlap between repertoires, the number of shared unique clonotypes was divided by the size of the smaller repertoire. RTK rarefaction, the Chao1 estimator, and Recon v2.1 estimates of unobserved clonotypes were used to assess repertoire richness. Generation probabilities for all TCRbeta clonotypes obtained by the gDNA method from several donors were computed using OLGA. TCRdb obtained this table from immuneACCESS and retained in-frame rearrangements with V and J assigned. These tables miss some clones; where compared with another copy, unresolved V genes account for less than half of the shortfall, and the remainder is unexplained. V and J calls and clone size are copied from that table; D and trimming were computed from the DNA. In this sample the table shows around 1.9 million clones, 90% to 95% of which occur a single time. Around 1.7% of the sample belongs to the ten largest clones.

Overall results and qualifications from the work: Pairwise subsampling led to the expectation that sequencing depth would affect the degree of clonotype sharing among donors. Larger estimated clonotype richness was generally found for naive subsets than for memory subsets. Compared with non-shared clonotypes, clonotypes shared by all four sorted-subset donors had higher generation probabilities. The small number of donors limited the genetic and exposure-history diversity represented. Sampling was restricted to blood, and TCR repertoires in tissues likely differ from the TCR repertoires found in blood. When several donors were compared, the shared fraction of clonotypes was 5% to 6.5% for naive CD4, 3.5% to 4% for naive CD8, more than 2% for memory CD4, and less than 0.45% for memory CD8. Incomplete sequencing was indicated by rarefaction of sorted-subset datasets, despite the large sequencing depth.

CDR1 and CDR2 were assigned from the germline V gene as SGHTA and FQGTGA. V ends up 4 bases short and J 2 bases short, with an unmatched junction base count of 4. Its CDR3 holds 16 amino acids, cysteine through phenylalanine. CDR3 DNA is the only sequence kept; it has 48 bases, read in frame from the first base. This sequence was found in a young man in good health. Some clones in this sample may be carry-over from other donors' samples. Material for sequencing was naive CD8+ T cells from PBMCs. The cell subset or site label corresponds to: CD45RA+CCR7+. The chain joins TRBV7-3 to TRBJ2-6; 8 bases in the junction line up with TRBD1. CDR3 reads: CASSSPTGAGANVLTF. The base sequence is TGTGCCAGCAGCTCCCCGACAGGGGCTGGGGCCAACGTCCTGACTTTC.